Shown below are 22 T cell receptor beta chains from a single sample sequenced in a study of T cells in pancreatic ductal adenocarcinoma. The selected patients with pancreatic ductal adenocarcinoma had surgery but no neoadjuvant therapy. The assay was immunoSEQ multiplex PCR, and TCRdb's table has in-frame clones only and misses some. The repertoire holds approximately 19,000 clones, roughly 90% seen once, with around 0.94% in the top ten. The sequenced material came from PBMCs. These receptor sequences come from a human donor with pancreatic ductal adenocarcinoma.

This chain uses TRBV28 with TRBJ1-4; possibly TRBD1 for D (5 bases). Germline assignment: CDR1 MDHEN and CDR2 SYDVKM. The CDR3 contains 13 residues. Trimming shortened V by 5 bases and J by 4 bases, and 8 bases separated the two germline ends. CDR3 loop: CASSDRFNEKLFF. CDR3 bases: TGTGCCAGCAGTGACAGATTTAATGAAAAACTGTTTTTT.

The chain joins TRBV7-3 to TRBJ2-5; 11 nucleotides align to TRBD1. Per the germline V gene, CDR1 is SGHTA and CDR2 is FQGTGA. The CDR3 contains 14 residues. V was pared by 5 bases and J by 5 bases, with 4 bases of the junction left unmatched. The CDR3, as DNA: TGTGCCAGCAGCCTCGGGACAGGGGGGGAGACCCAGTACTTC. This codes for CASSLGTGGETQYF.

The chain is built from TRBV5-1 and TRBJ1-1; no reliable D call. CDR3 length: 14 residues. V lost 0 bases and J lost 1, with 7 bases in between. Per germline, CDR1 SGHRS and CDR2 YFSETQ. The DNA of the CDR3 is TGCGCCAGCAGCTTGGGTGCAGGGAACACTGAAGCTTTCTTT. Translating it yields CASSLGAGNTEAFF.

The rearrangement uses TRBV28 and TRBJ2-1; D is unresolved. Germline V lookup: CDR1 MDHEN, CDR2 SYDVKM. The CDR3 contains 13 residues. V lost 6 bases and J lost 7, with 13 bases in between. CDR3 in DNA: TGTGCCAGCAGCCTCCTACCCGGGAATGAGCAGTTCTTC. Amino acids: CASSLLPGNEQFF.

This clone is a singleton in its sample. The gene calls are TRBV5-5 and TRBJ2-5; 14 nucleotides align to TRBD2. The V and J ends lost 5 bases and 4 bases, in that order; junction bases with no gene match: 10. The CDR3 consists of 17 residues. Per the germline V gene, CDR1 is SGHKS and CDR2 is YYEKEE (reference sequence). The CDR3 sequence is CASRLGGTSGGRETQYF. CDR3 bases: TGTGCCAGCAGGTTAGGAGGGACTAGCGGGGGTAGAGAGACCCAGTACTTC.

The chain carries TRBV7-8 and TRBJ2-6; possible D gene TRBD1, 6 bases. The CDR3 sequence is 20 residues long. Trimming took off 5 bases at V and 0 bases at J, with 23 bases between the two ends. Germline CDR1 is SGHVS and CDR2 is FQNEAQ. The CDR3 DNA reads as TGTGCCAGCAGCCTAGGACAGACGATATTGTATAGCTCTGGGGCCAACGTCCTGACTTTC. Protein product: CASSLGQTILYSSGANVLTF.

This sequence joins TRBV18 and TRBJ1-1, with TRBD1 matching 7 bases. The ends lost 5 bases at V and 6 bases at J; junction bases unmatched: 9. Germline V gene data show CDR1 as KGHSH and CDR2 as LQKENI. The length of the CDR3 is 14 residues. The CDR3 reads CASSITGVGAEAFF. The CDR3 coding sequence is TGTGCCAGCTCAATCACAGGGGTTGGGGCTGAAGCTTTCTTT.

The chain uses TRBV7-9 and TRBJ2-2; 12 nucleotides line up with TRBD1. The junction had 5 bases not matched to a gene; V was cut back by 5 bases and J by 7 bases. This CDR3 is built from 15 residues. CDR1 is SEHNR, CDR2 FQNEAQ, per germline (reference sequence). CDR3 DNA: TGTGCCAGCAGCCCGGGACAGGGGGCAAACGGGGAGCTGTTTTTT. Its protein product is CASSPGQGANGELFF.

The chain carries TRBV28 and TRBJ2-2; the D is unclear. The CDR3 is 14 residues long. Germline V gene sequence: CDR1 MDHEN, CDR2 SYDVKM. V was trimmed by 6 bases and J by 5 bases, leaving 13 bases between them. This chain's CDR3 is CASSNSRRTGELFF. CDR3 in DNA: TGTGCCAGCAGCAACTCCCGCCGTACCGGGGAGCTGTTTTTT.

This CDR3 is CASSLEAYTEAFF. The CDR3 nucleotides are TGTGCCAGCAGCTTAGAAGCTTACACTGAAGCTTTCTTT. The gene calls are TRBV7-9 and TRBJ1-1; D gene uncertain. CDR3 length equals 13 residues. CDR1 and CDR2 (germline): SEHNR, FQNEAQ (reference sequence). Trimming stripped 1 base from V and 3 bases from J, with 6 bases between.

The rearrangement uses TRBV30 and TRBJ1-6; D not resolved. V lost 0 bases and J lost 7, with 10 bases in between. CDR1 and CDR2 (germline): GTSNPN, SVGIG (reference sequence). The CDR3 loop spans 14 amino acids. The CDR3 reads CAWSVTRFNSPLHF. The CDR3 DNA is TGTGCCTGGAGTGTAACCAGATTCAATTCACCCCTCCACTTT.

The CDR3 DNA sequence: TGTGCCAGCAGCGTGGGACTAATGTACCAAGAGACCCAGTACTTC. Translation gives CASSVGLMYQETQYF. The V call is TRBV9, the J call TRBJ2-5; 7 positions agree with TRBD2. In germline, CDR1 is SGDLS, CDR2 YYNGEE. The junction had 4 bases not matched to a gene; V was cut back by 2 bases and J by 0 bases. This CDR3 contains 15 residues.

In this sample, this clone turned up once. V and J are TRBV5-1 and TRBJ1-1; possibly TRBD1 for D (6 bases). V lost 2 bases to trimming and J lost 4 bases, with 15 bases between them. The CDR3 covers 15 residues. Germline-derived CDR1 and CDR2 are SGHRS and YFSETQ. The CDR3 region has the DNA TGCGCCAGCAGCTTATCACAGGGTATCGGCACTGAAGCTTTCTTT. Its protein is CASSLSQGIGTEAFF.

The chain has TRBV15 and TRBJ2-3; 8 nucleotides match TRBD2. This CDR3 is built from 18 residues. J gave up 1 base and V 1 base, and 10 bases lay outside the gene matches. Germline values: CDR1 LNHNV, CDR2 YYDKDF (reference sequence). In DNA form, the CDR3 reads TGTGCCACCAGCAGAGTTAGCGGGGCCATCTGGGGCACAGATACGCAGTATTTT. Protein: CATSRVSGAIWGTDTQYF.

This chain joins TRBV2 and TRBJ2-3, with 7 nucleotides matching TRBD1. V trimming: 9 bases; J trimming: 2 bases; junction bases outside the gene matches: 8. In germline, CDR1 is SNHLY, CDR2 FYNNEI. The CDR3 covers 14 residues. The CDR3 bases are TGTGCCAGTACAGGACAGGAGAACACAGATACGCAGTATTTT. Amino acids: CASTGQENTDTQYF.

This chain joins TRBV9 and TRBJ1-1, with 7 nucleotides matching TRBD1. The CDR3 spans 13 residues. CDR1 and CDR2 (germline): SGDLS, YYNGEE. The trim removed 3 bases at V and 4 bases at J, leaving 3 bases unmatched. The CDR3 protein is CASSGAGGTEAFF. The CDR3, as DNA: TGTGCCAGCAGCGGGGCAGGGGGCACTGAAGCTTTCTTT.

This clone appeared once. The V call is TRBV10-2, the J call TRBJ2-1; TRBD2 agrees at 10 bases. The J segment lost 4 bases and the V segment lost 6 bases, leaving 3 bases of the junction unmatched. The CDR3 contains 14 residues. Germline V gene sequence: CDR1 WSHSY, CDR2 SAAADI. CDR3 loop: CASSGTSVYNEQFF. As DNA, the CDR3 is TGCGCCAGCAGCGGGACTAGCGTGTACAATGAGCAGTTCTTC.

V gene TRBV14 combines with J gene TRBJ2-1; 7 bases line up with TRBD2. In germline, CDR1 is SGHDN, CDR2 FVKESK. The V and J ends lost 4 bases and 1 base, in that order; junction bases with no gene match: 7. This CDR3 has 16 residues. CDR3 coding DNA: TGTGCCAGCAGCCGGGGAGGGGTAGTATCCTACAATGAGCAGTTCTTC. Translation gives CASSRGGVVSYNEQFF.

The chain employs TRBV5-8 and TRBJ1-2, with 8 positions matching TRBD1. The junction had 6 bases not matched to a gene; V was cut back by 0 bases and J by 8 bases. The germline V gene has CDR1 SGHTS and CDR2 YDEGEE. CDR3 size: 14 residues. CDR3: CASSLESTGDGYTF. The CDR3 DNA reads TGTGCCAGCAGCTTGGAATCGACAGGGGACGGCTACACCTTC.

The V and J genes are TRBV9 and TRBJ2-1; D might be TRBD2 (6 bases). Germline V gene data show CDR1 as SGDLS and CDR2 as YYNGEE. CDR3 length: 14 amino acids. Trimming shortened V by 3 bases and J by 8 bases, and 15 bases separated the two germline ends. CDR3 coding DNA: TGTGCCAGCAGCGCTTTGGGGGGATGGGATGAGCAGTTCTTC. It yields the protein CASSALGGWDEQFF.

V usage is TRBV28 and J usage is TRBJ1-1; 7 bases map to TRBD1. The germline CDR1 and CDR2 sequences are MDHEN and SYDVKM. The V gene end was trimmed by 1 base and the J gene end by 2 bases; junction bases not matched to a gene: 10. This CDR3 contains 17 residues. DNA of the CDR3: TGTGCCAGCAGTTTATCGGGAAGGGGGCAGCGCAACACTGAAGCTTTCTTT. Its translation is CASSLSGRGQRNTEAFF. Combining the CDR3 with reference TRBV28 and TRBJ1-1 gives the whole variable domain DVKVTQSSRYLVKRTGEKVFLECVQDMDHENMFWYRQDPGLGLRLIYFSYDVKMKEKGDIPEGYSVSREKKERFSLILESASTNQTSMYLCASSLSGRGQRNTEAFFGQGTRLTVV.

This clone was detected only a few times. The chain employs TRBV19 and TRBJ2-1, with TRBD1 matching 9 bases. The CDR3 sequence is 16 residues long. Germline-derived CDR1 and CDR2 are LNHDA and SQIVND (reference sequence). V lost 3 bases and J lost 5; bases outside the gene matches: 8. The CDR3 region has the DNA TGTGCCAGTAGTATCCTACAGGGGGCGAAGGACAATGAGCAGTTCTTC. Its protein product is CASSILQGAKDNEQFF.